This T cell receptor (beta chain) was captured by sequencing in a study of control samples from healthy donors and cancer patients. This clone appeared a few times. The CDR3 runs to 14 residues. Germline lookup yields CDR1 SGDLS and CDR2 YYNGEE. With 3 bases removed from V and 10 bases from J, the gap between germline ends came to 14 bases. Sequencing was performed with immunoSEQ multiplex PCR; in TCRdb, only in-frame clones are kept and a portion is missing. The repertoire holds approximately 140,000 clones, with more than 80% as singletons. The sequenced sample consisted of blood. V and J are TRBV9 and TRBJ1-6, with D possibly being TRBD1 (5 bases). The TCR comes from a man aged 18 to 30 in good health. CDR3 region: CASSAGTGKSPLHF. The CDR3 coding sequence is TGTGCCAGCAGCGCTGGGACTGGGAAATCACCCCTCCACTTT.